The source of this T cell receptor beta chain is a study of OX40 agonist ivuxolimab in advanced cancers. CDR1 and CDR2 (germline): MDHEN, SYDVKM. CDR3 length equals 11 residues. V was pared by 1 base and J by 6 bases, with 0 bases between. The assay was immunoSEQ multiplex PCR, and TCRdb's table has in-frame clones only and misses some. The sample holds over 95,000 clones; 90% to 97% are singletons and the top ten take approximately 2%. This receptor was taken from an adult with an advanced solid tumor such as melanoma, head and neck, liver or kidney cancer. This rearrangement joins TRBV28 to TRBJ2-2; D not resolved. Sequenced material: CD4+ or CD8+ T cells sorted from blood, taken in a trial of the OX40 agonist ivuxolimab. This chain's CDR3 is CASSLSGELFF. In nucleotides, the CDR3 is TGTGCCAGCAGTTTATCCGGGGAGCTGTTTTTT.